The entry below gives a single TCR beta chain sequence along with its context. The data were obtained in a study of cytomegalovirus exposure and HLA in healthy donors. In the study overall: A subsequent analysis stated that the 120 or so validation repertoires were run on the same platform as the approximately 700 first-cohort repertoires.

Assay used: immunoSEQ multiplex PCR; TCRdb lists only in-frame clones, some missing. There are about 160,000 clones in the sample; nearly 90% occur only once, and under 13% lies in the top ten. The germline CDR1 and CDR2 sequences are SGHVS and FQNEAQ. V was trimmed by 1 base and J by 2 bases, leaving 7 bases between them. CDR3 length equals 14 residues. Material: PBMCs. The V call is TRBV7-8, the J call TRBJ2-3; D remains ambiguous. This sequence originates from a woman aged 18-30 years in good health and CMV-seropositive. In DNA form, the CDR3 reads TGTGCCAGCAGCTTAGGCAGGTTCACAGATACGCAGTATTTT. It translates to CASSLGRFTDTQYF.